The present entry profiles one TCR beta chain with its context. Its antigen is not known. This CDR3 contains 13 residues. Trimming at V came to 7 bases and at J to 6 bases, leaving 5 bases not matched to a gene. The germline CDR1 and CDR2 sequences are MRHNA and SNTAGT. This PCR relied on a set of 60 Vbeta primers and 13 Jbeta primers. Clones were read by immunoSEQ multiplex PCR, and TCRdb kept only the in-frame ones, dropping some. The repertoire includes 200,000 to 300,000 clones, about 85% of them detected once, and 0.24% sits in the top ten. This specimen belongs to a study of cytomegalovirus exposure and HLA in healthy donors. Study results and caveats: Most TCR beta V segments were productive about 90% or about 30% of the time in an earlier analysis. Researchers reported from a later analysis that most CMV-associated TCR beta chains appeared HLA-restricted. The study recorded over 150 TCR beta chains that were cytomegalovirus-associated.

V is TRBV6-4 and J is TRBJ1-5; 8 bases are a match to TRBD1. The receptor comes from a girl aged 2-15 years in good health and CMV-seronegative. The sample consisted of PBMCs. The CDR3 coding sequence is TGTGCCAGCACCGGACAGGGAGGTCAGCCCCAGCATTTT. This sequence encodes CASTGQGGQPQHF.